The rows below give T cell receptor beta chains drawn from one sample of a study of prognosis after radiotherapy for stage I lung cancer. Using its own MiXCR run on the multiplex PCR reads, TCRdb lists one record per CDR3 protein. The table records over 15,000 distinct CDR3 sequences, under 50% of them present only once. This material consisted of PBMCs, taken before or after stereotactic body radiation therapy (not recorded which). The receptor source for this set is a donor aged 50 or older with non-small cell lung cancer. CDR3s include the opening cysteine and the closing phenylalanine or tryptophan. D genes are given only for firm matches. Expanded clones are given a class, and other clones once, few, many or no size at all.

cdr3_nt cdr3_aa clone_size j_call d_call v_call
TGTGCCAGCAGTGAACCGGCCACAAGCTCACCCCTCCACTTT CASSEPATSSPLHF . TRBJ1-6 . TRBV6-1
TGTGCCAGCAGCTTAATACGAGGTGGAGCCCAGCATTTT CASSLIRGGAQHF . TRBJ1-5 . TRBV11-1
TGCGCCAGCAGCCAAGCGGGGTTGGGACCCCTCCACTTT CASSQAGLGPLHF many TRBJ1-6 . TRBV4-1
TGTGCCAGCAGCCCTCGGACTACCTACGAGCAGTACTTC CASSPRTTYEQYF . TRBJ2-7 . TRBV7-8
TGTGCCAGCAGTATCACAAGGGGTACCTACAATGAGCAGTTCTTC CASSITRGTYNEQFF . TRBJ2-1 . TRBV5-4
TGTGCCAGCAGCCACGGTTCCGAAGCTTTCTTT CASSHGSEAFF many TRBJ1-1 . TRBV14
TGTGCCACGGAATCCCGGGACTTATTTGCAGATACGCAGTATTTT CATESRDLFADTQYF . TRBJ2-3 . TRBV6-1
TGTGCCAGTAGTGGGACCGGTGCAGATACGCAGTATTTT CASSGTGADTQYF . TRBJ2-3 . TRBV19
TGCGCCAGCAGCTTCGGGACAGATAGCAATCAGCCCCAGCATTTT CASSFGTDSNQPQHF large TRBJ1-5 TRBD1 TRBV5-1
TGTGCCAGCACTAAACAGGGATGGTGGCAGTACTTC CASTKQGWWQYF medium-sized TRBJ2-7 . TRBV28
TGTGCCAGCAGCTTATCGAGCGGGATCCCAGATACGCAGTATTTT CASSLSSGIPDTQYF many TRBJ2-3 TRBD2 TRBV7-9
TGCGCCAGCAGCCTTCGACAGGGGCAAGATAATTCACCCCTCCACTTT CASSLRQGQDNSPLHF many TRBJ1-6 TRBD1 TRBV4-1
TGTGCCAGCAGCTTAGTGCACCCCCTGAACACTGAAGCTTTCTTT CASSLVHPLNTEAFF . TRBJ1-1 . TRBV7-2
TGCAGTGCCACACCCCGGCGGCCGAACACCGGGGAGCTGTTTTTT CSATPRRPNTGELFF many TRBJ2-2 . TRBV20-1
TGCAGCGTCGCGGGTGGGCAGGGGGCTGTAAATAACACTGAAGCTTTCTTT CSVAGGQGAVNNTEAFF . TRBJ1-1 TRBD1 TRBV29-1
TGTGCCAGCAGCTTAGGTGTCGCGGGGAACGAGCAGTACTTC CASSLGVAGNEQYF few TRBJ2-7 . TRBV7-2
TGTGCCAGCAGTGCAGGCACCGGGGAGCTGTTTTTT CASSAGTGELFF once TRBJ2-2 . TRBV6-2/TRBV6-3
TGTGCCAGCAGCCCCGTCTCGGGCAATCAGCCCCAGCATTTT CASSPVSGNQPQHF many TRBJ1-5 . TRBV6-1
TGTGCCTCCGAGACTCCGATGGTCCACGAGCAGTACTTC CASETPMVHEQYF many TRBJ2-7 . TRBV30
TGTGCCATCATCGGCACGGGGTTAATAGATACGCAGTATTTT CAIIGTGLIDTQYF . TRBJ2-3 . TRBV12-3/TRBV12-4
TGTGCCAGCAGCCTACTGGACTACTACTATGGCTACACCTTC CASSLLDYYYGYTF many TRBJ1-2 . TRBV7-9
TGCAGTGCTATACAGGGTCTGGGCGAGCAGTACTTC CSAIQGLGEQYF many TRBJ2-7 . TRBV20-1
TGTGCCAGCAGCCCTCTTGTCGACACCTACGAGCAGTACTTC CASSPLVDTYEQYF . TRBJ2-7 . TRBV28
TGTGCCAGCTCACCACCGATTCACACAGATACGCAGTATTTT CASSPPIHTDTQYF many TRBJ2-3 . TRBV18
TGTGCCAGCAGGGGGAAGCCTGAAGCTTTCTTT CASRGKPEAFF . TRBJ1-1 . TRBV28
TGTGCCAGCAGTTCGACAGGGGCTTACAATCAGCCCCAGCATTTT CASSSTGAYNQPQHF . TRBJ1-5 TRBD1 TRBV27
TGTGCCAGCAGCCAAGGCCGGGAGCAGTACTTC CASSQGREQYF medium-sized TRBJ2-7 . TRBV7-9
TGCGCCAGCAGCGAACTGAAGGGGGAAGCTTTCTTT CASSELKGEAFF many TRBJ1-1 . TRBV5-1
TGCGCCAGCACCAAGGCCCCGCGGACAGGAGCCGAGCAGTACTTC CASTKAPRTGAEQYF . TRBJ2-7 TRBD1 TRBV5-1
TGCGCCAGCACCTCAGACCCTAATTCACCCCTCCACTTT CASTSDPNSPLHF medium-sized TRBJ1-6 . TRBV5-1
TGTGCCAGCAGCTTAGATCTGTACCACCACTACGAGCGGTACTTC CASSLDLYHHYERYF once TRBJ2-7 . TRBV11-2
TGTGCCAGCAGCTTATTGGGAGGGGTCGGGGACGAGCAGTACTTC CASSLLGGVGDEQYF many TRBJ2-7 TRBD2 TRBV7-6
TGTGCCAGCAGGAGACTAGCGACCACCGTTGAGCTGTTTTTT CASRRLATTVELFF . TRBJ2-2 TRBD2 TRBV12-3/TRBV12-4
TGTGCCAGCAGCCCAGGGGGTGGGCGGGTCTCCTACAATGAGCAGTTCTTC CASSPGGGRVSYNEQFF . TRBJ2-1 TRBD1 TRBV7-2
TGTGCCAGCAGTCCCCGGGACTCTGAGACCCAGTACTTC CASSPRDSETQYF many TRBJ2-5 . TRBV6-2/TRBV6-3
TGCAGTGCTAGACTAGCGGGGAGCAATGAGCAGTTCTTC CSARLAGSNEQFF many TRBJ2-1 TRBD2 TRBV20-1
TGTGCCAGCAGGACGATTGGGACAGGGAGCCACGAGCAGTACTTC CASRTIGTGSHEQYF . TRBJ2-7 TRBD1 TRBV6-2/TRBV6-3
TGTGCCACCAATGAAGAGGATGCGGGAGGGCCAGATACGCAGTATTTT CATNEEDAGGPDTQYF few TRBJ2-3 TRBD2 TRBV24-1
TGCAGTGCCAGGGGGACCCAAAGAGGCTCAGATACGCAGTATTTT CSARGTQRGSDTQYF many TRBJ2-3 TRBD1 TRBV20-1
TGTGCCAGCAGCACGTCCGGGGCGAACTATGGCTACACCTTC CASSTSGANYGYTF medium-sized TRBJ1-2 . TRBV6-1
TGTGCCAGCCCCGGACTAGTTCTCTCCTACGAGCAGTACTTC CASPGLVLSYEQYF many TRBJ2-7 TRBD2 TRBV25-1
TGTGCCAGCAGCTCCACAGGGGGCGCGGGGGAGACCCAGTACTTC CASSSTGGAGETQYF many TRBJ2-5 TRBD1 TRBV6-2/TRBV6-3
TGTGCCAGCAGCTTAGCTCTGAATGGCTACACCTTC CASSLALNGYTF many TRBJ1-2 . TRBV11-2
TGTGCCAGCAATAATATAGCGGGAGCAACGACGAATGAGCAGTTCTTC CASNNIAGATTNEQFF many TRBJ2-1 TRBD2 TRBV12-3/TRBV12-4
TGTGCCAGCAGCGGGGGATCGAGCTCCTACGAGCAGTACTTC CASSGGSSSYEQYF many TRBJ2-7 . TRBV11-2
TGTGCCAGTAGGCCCCGGGGGTGGCAAACTGAAGCTTTCTTT CASRPRGWQTEAFF . TRBJ1-1 . TRBV19
TGTGCCAGCAGTGAAGCTCTGGCTGGCAATCAGCCCCAGCATTTT CASSEALAGNQPQHF medium-sized TRBJ1-5 . TRBV6-1